This TCR beta chain is drawn from a study of cytomegalovirus exposure and HLA in healthy donors. Nominal health characterized the donors when sampled, though unrecorded immune exposures were likely. This CDR3 spans 19 amino acids. Amplification used 60 Vbeta primers and 13 Jbeta primers. TCRdb keeps only in-frame clones here, not all; method: immunoSEQ multiplex PCR. The data contain around 59,000 clones, about four fifths of them singletons. This clonotype was obtained from a middle-aged woman in good health and CMV-seronegative. The V and J genes are TRBV21-1 and TRBJ2-1; the table's TRBD2 call for D was not verified on the DNA. TRBV21-1 is described as a pseudogene. Sequencing was performed on PBMCs. The CDR3 is CASSPLPGLAGGGYNEQFF. The DNA for the CDR3 is TGTGCCAGCAGCCCTCTTCCCGGACTAGCGGGAGGAGGCTACAATGAGCAGTTCTTC.